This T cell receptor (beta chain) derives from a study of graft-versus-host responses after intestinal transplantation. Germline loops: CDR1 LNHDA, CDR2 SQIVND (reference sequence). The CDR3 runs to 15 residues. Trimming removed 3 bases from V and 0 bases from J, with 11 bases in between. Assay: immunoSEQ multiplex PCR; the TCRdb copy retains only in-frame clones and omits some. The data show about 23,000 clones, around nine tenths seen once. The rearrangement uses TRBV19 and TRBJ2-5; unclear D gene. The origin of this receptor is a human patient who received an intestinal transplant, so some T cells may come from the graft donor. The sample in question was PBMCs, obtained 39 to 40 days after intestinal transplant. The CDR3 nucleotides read TGTGCCAGTAGTATGTCGGTGGGGTACCAAGAGACCCAGTACTTC. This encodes CASSMSVGYQETQYF. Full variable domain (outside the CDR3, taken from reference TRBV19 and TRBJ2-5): DGGITQSPKYLFRKEGQNVTLSCEQNLNHDAMYWYRQDPGQGLRLIYYSQIVNDFQKGDIAEGYSVSREKKESFPLTVTSAQKNPTAFYLCASSMSVGYQETQYFGPGTRLLVL.